Below, 22 T cell receptor beta chains from the same sample are listed, as sequenced in a study of radiotherapy plus CTLA-4 blockade in lung cancer. Libraries were prepared by immunoSEQ multiplex PCR; TCRdb keeps only in-frame clonotypes and omits some of them. This table has roughly 85,000 clones, roughly 86% appearing once. The sequencing used peripheral blood, collected from a patient treated with radiotherapy plus ipilimumab. These receptors were taken from a human donor with non-small cell lung cancer that progressed on radiotherapy plus ipilimumab.

This clone was observed a handful of times. The chain links TRBV4-3 to TRBJ2-7; weak D call: TRBD1 (5 bases). Trimming shortened V by 1 base and J by 5 bases, and 15 bases separated the two germline ends. Germline V gene sequence: CDR1 LGHNA, CDR2 YSLEER. The CDR3 contains 15 residues. CDR3 sequence reads: CASSQGISWGNEQYF. CDR3 in DNA: TGCGCCAGCAGCCAAGGTATTTCGTGGGGCAACGAGCAGTACTTC.

This sequence joins TRBV7-2 and TRBJ2-3, with 13 bases fitting TRBD2. Germline-derived CDR1 and CDR2 are SGHTA and FQGNSA. The V segment lost 6 bases and the J segment 4 bases; nucleotides outside the gene matches: 4. The CDR3 sequence is 15 residues long. The CDR3 spells CASRTSGGAPDTQYF. The CDR3 bases are TGTGCCAGCAGAACTAGCGGGGGGGCCCCAGATACGCAGTATTTT.

The genes are TRBV4-3 and TRBJ1-2; possibly TRBD1 for D (5 bases). Trimming took 1 base from V and 7 from J, leaving 19 bases between them. From germline, CDR1 is LGHNA and CDR2 YSLEER. CDR3 length: 16 amino acids. The CDR3 DNA sequence: TGCGCCAGCAGCCAAGGTTATGGGGCCCAATTTGGTGGCTACACCTTC. Encoded protein: CASSQGYGAQFGGYTF.

The chain links TRBV4-3 to TRBJ1-1; D gene ambiguous. V was shortened by 0 bases and J by 1 base, with 9 bases between the two germline ends. The CDR3 covers 15 residues. Germline CDR1 reads LGHNA; CDR2 reads YSLEER. As DNA, the CDR3 is TGCGCCAGCAGCCAAGATGGTCGGGAGAACACTGAAGCTTTCTTT. The encoded protein is CASSQDGRENTEAFF.

This chain links TRBV2 with TRBJ1-1; D unresolved. The germline V gene has CDR1 SNHLY and CDR2 FYNNEI. The V end was cut by 8 bases, the J end by 3 bases, with 13 bases between. This CDR3 has 13 amino acids. CDR3 bases: TGTGCCAGCTGGCTCGGTTTCGACACTGAAGCTTTCTTT. Encoded protein: CASWLGFDTEAFF.

This chain uses TRBV5-6 with TRBJ2-2; 7 nucleotides align to TRBD1. The CDR3 loop spans 16 amino acids. CDR1 and CDR2 (germline): SGHDT, YYEEEE. The trim removed 1 base at V and 0 bases at J, leaving 3 bases unmatched. CDR3 DNA: TGTGCCAGCAGCTTGTATGACAGGGCGAACACCGGGGAGCTGTTTTTT. The encoded protein is CASSLYDRANTGELFF.

V usage is TRBV19 and J usage is TRBJ1-4; 7 bases are a match to TRBD1. The germline V gene has CDR1 LNHDA and CDR2 SQIVND (reference sequence). This CDR3 is built from 18 residues. The trim removed 6 bases at V and 0 bases at J, leaving 13 bases unmatched. CDR3 DNA: TGTGCCAGTAGGATACAGGGGTCCCTCGTTGCAACTAATGAAAAACTGTTTTTT. Its translation: CASRIQGSLVATNEKLFF.

The chain links TRBV29-1 to TRBJ1-2; D unclear. CDR1 is SQVTM, CDR2 ANQGSEA, per germline. Trimming pared 6 bases from V and 1 base from J, leaving 9 bases between. The CDR3 is 12 amino acids. CDR3 nucleotides: TGCAGCGTAAGAACAGATAACTATGGCTACACCTTC. It encodes CSVRTDNYGYTF.

The rearrangement links TRBV6-1 to TRBJ1-6; D is unclear. Germline loops: CDR1 MNHNS, CDR2 SASEGT. Trimming took off 6 bases at V and 6 bases at J, with 15 bases between the two ends. The length of the CDR3 is 15 residues. DNA of the CDR3: TGTGCCAGCAGGGCACTTTATCGGACTAATTCACCCCTCCACTTT. Translated: CASRALYRTNSPLHF.

The rearrangement links TRBV5-1 to TRBJ2-5; the match to TRBD2 covers 15 bases. The V gene's germline CDR1 is SGHRS and CDR2 YFSETQ. V lost 1 base to trimming and J lost 4 bases; unmatched junction nucleotides: 2. This CDR3 is built from 16 residues. The CDR3 bases are TGCGCCAGCAGCTTGAGGACTAGCGGGAGGGCAGAGACCCAGTACTTC. Translated, it gives CASSLRTSGRAETQYF.

This rearrangement joins TRBV10-3 to TRBJ2-3; a possible D gene is TRBD1 (5 bases). From germline, CDR1 is ENHRY and CDR2 SYGVKD. Trimming took off 6 bases at V and 1 base at J, with 17 bases between the two ends. This CDR3 is built from 16 residues. CDR3 DNA: TGTGCCATCAGACAGACCCAGGGTGTTGGCACAGATACGCAGTATTTT. Amino acids: CAIRQTQGVGTDTQYF.

This chain uses TRBV4-1 with TRBJ2-1, with 7 bases matching TRBD1. Losses at the gene ends were 4 bases for V and 8 bases for J; bases not matched to a gene: 11. Germline V CDR1 and CDR2: MGHRA, YSYEKL. The CDR3 is 15 residues long. The CDR3 region is CASSLLDRTGDEQFF. The DNA of the CDR3 is TGCGCCAGCAGCCTCCTGGACAGGACCGGGGATGAGCAGTTCTTC.

CDR3 loop: CSVPEGGKNEKLFF. CDR3 DNA: TGCAGCGTTCCCGAGGGGGGAAAAAATGAAAAACTGTTTTTT. The chain is built from TRBV29-1 and TRBJ1-4, with a possible D match to TRBD1 (6 bases). The CDR3 extends over 14 amino acids. CDR1 and CDR2 (germline): SQVTM, ANQGSEA. With 5 bases removed from V and 5 bases from J, the gap between germline ends came to 15 bases.

The chain employs TRBV5-1 and TRBJ2-1; TRBD2 is a possible D gene (5 bases). The V and J ends lost 6 bases and 1 base respectively, with 29 bases between them. The CDR3 extends over 20 amino acids. CDR1 and CDR2 (germline): SGHRS, YFSETQ. The CDR3 DNA is TGCGCCAGCACCGGCCGTAACGGCGGAGGCGTTCCCGGTTCCTACAATGAGCAGTTCTTC. It yields the protein CASTGRNGGGVPGSYNEQFF.

V and J are TRBV5-5 and TRBJ1-3, with unresolved D. CDR3 length: 15 amino acids. V was shortened by 2 bases and J by 1 base, with 10 bases between the two germline ends. The V gene's germline CDR1 is SGHKS and CDR2 YYEKEE (reference sequence). CDR3 sequence: CASSLSRVSGNTIYF. Written as DNA, the CDR3 is TGTGCCAGCAGCTTATCAAGGGTATCTGGAAACACCATATATTTT.

Worth noting for this clone: The sample carries other DNA sequences with the same CDR3. V gene TRBV7-2 combines with J gene TRBJ1-6, with TRBD1 identical over 8 bases. Germline assignment: CDR1 SGHTA and CDR2 FQGNSA. The ends lost 5 bases at V and 7 bases at J; junction bases unmatched: 7. CDR3 length: 15 residues. The CDR3 here is CASSPSGQGNSPLHF. In DNA, the CDR3 is TGTGCCAGCAGCCCGTCCGGACAGGGAAATTCACCCCTCCACTTT. Full variable domain (outside the CDR3, taken from reference TRBV7-2 and TRBJ1-6): GAGVSQSPSNKVTEKGKDVELRCDPISGHTALYWYRQSLGQGLEFLIYFQGNSAPDKSGLPSDRFSAERTGGSVSTLTIQRTQQEDSAVYLCASSPSGQGNSPLHFGNGTRLTVT.

This sequence joins TRBV12-5 and TRBJ1-4; D is uncertain. Between the trimmed V and J ends, which lost 3 bases and 8 bases, there was a span of 13 bases. CDR1 is LGHNT and CDR2 is FRNRAP in the germline V gene. This CDR3 region has 14 residues. The CDR3 region is CASGFFPSEEKLFF. CDR3 sequence (DNA): TGTGCTAGTGGTTTTTTCCCCTCTGAGGAAAAACTGTTTTTT.

The rearrangement links TRBV10-3 to TRBJ2-5; D may be TRBD2 (7 bases). The CDR3 contains 13 residues. V dropped 6 bases and J dropped 4 bases, with 12 bases sitting between them. Germline values: CDR1 ENHRY, CDR2 SYGVKD. This chain's CDR3 is CAIRGGEGETQYF. The CDR3 bases are TGTGCCATCAGAGGGGGGGAGGGAGAGACCCAGTACTTC.

The chain joins TRBV18 to TRBJ1-2; TRBD1 aligns across 8 bases. From germline, CDR1 is KGHSH and CDR2 LQKENI. The J segment lost 8 bases and the V segment lost 0 bases, leaving 14 bases of the junction unmatched. There are 17 residues in the CDR3. The CDR3 spells CASSPPGQGAAVRGYTF. As DNA, the CDR3 is TGTGCCAGCTCACCACCGGGCCAGGGGGCGGCTGTTCGGGGCTACACCTTC.

The V call is TRBV6-5, the J call TRBJ2-1, with 13 positions matching TRBD2. The germline CDR1 and CDR2 sequences are MNHEY and SVGAGI. The CDR3 covers 15 residues. V dropped 6 bases and J dropped 4; count of bases not matched to a gene: 3. CDR3 region: CASRTSGGLYNEQFF. The DNA of the CDR3 is TGTGCCAGCAGGACTAGCGGGGGGCTTTACAATGAGCAGTTCTTC.

The chain couples TRBV6-5 to TRBJ1-5, with 11 bases matching TRBD1. V lost 6 bases to trimming and J lost 3 bases; unmatched junction nucleotides: 4. This CDR3 is 15 amino acids long. The germline V gene encodes CDR1 MNHEY and CDR2 SVGAGI. The CDR3 sequence is CASSQDRGHNQPQHF. The CDR3 DNA follows: TGTGCCAGCAGCCAGGACAGGGGGCACAATCAGCCCCAGCATTTT.

This clone was detected only once. CDR3 sequence (DNA): TGTGCCAGCGCAGATCGACAGGTGAACACCGGGGAGCTGTTTTTT. Translated, it gives CASADRQVNTGELFF. The V gene is TRBV18, the J gene TRBJ2-2; D is perhaps TRBD1 (6 bases). Germline V gene sequence: CDR1 KGHSH, CDR2 LQKENI. Trimming shortened V by 8 bases and J by 1 base, and 14 bases separated the two germline ends. This CDR3 comprises 15 residues. Full variable domain (outside the CDR3, taken from reference TRBV18 and TRBJ2-2): NAGVMQNPRHLVRRRGQEARLRCSPMKGHSHVYWYRQLPEEGLKFMVYLQKENIIDESGMPKERFSAEFPKEGPSILRIQQVVRGDSAAYFCASADRQVNTGELFFGEGSRLTVL.